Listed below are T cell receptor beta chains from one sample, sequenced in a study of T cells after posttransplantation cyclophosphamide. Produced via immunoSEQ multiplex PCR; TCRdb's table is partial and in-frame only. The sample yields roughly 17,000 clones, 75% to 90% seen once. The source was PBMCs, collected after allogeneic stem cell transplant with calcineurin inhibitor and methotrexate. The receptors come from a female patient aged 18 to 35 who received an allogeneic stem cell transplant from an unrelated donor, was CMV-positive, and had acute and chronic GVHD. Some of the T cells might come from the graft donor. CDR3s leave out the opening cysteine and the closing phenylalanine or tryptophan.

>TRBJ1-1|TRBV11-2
ASSLPTGSTEAF
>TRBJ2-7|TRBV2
ASSEGGGQYYEQY
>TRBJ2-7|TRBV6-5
ASKPGQGLYEQY
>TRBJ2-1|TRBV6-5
ASSYDNYNEQF
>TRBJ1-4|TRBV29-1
SAQTTGLVKLF
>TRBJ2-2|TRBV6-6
ASSRRQANTGELF
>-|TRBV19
ASSRGTGTSGRSGEQY
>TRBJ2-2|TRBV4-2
ASSQDDFGANTGELF
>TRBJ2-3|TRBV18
ASSGDRADTQY
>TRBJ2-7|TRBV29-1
SGRDRGREQY